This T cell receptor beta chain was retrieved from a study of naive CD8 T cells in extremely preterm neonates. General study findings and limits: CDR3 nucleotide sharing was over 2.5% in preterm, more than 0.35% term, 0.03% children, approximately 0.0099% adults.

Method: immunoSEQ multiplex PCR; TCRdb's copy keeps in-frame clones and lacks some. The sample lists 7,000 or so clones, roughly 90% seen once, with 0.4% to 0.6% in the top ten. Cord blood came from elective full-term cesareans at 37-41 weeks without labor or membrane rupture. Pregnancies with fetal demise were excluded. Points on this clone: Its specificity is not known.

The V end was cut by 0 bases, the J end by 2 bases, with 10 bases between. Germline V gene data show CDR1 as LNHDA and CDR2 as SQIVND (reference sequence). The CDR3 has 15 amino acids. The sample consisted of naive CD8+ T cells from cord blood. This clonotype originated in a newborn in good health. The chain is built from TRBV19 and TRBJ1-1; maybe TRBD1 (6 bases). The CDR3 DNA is TGTGCCAGTAGTATAGATCTAGGGGGAAACACTGAAGCTTTCTTT. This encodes CASSIDLGGNTEAFF. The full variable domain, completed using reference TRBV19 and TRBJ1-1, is DGGITQSPKYLFRKEGQNVTLSCEQNLNHDAMYWYRQDPGQGLRLIYYSQIVNDFQKGDIAEGYSVSREKKESFPLTVTSAQKNPTAFYLCASSIDLGGNTEAFFGQGTRLTVV.